This is a list of T cell receptor beta chains from one sample in a study of vaccination and CD4 T cells after COVID-19. Their specific antigens are unknown. TCRdb fed the PCR reads into MiXCR, producing one record per CDR3 protein. The profile shows 16,000 or so distinct CDR3 sequences, 54% of them singletons. Material: CD4+ T cells from blood, cultured in vitro, obtained about 7 months after SARS-CoV-2 vaccination. Every receptor here comes from a human donor who had recovered from COVID-19. CDR3s leave out the opening cysteine and the closing phenylalanine or tryptophan.

v_gene,len,j_gene,CDR3aa
TRBV20-1,10,TRBJ1-3,SARGGGNTIY
TRBV28,13,TRBJ2-5,ASSLTFRRLETQY
TRBV5-8,14,TRBJ1-5,ASSFDRGERNQPQH
TRBV11-1,16,TRBJ2-5,ASSLPPVWGGAQETQY
TRBV4-1,14,TRBJ2-3,ASSQVDLVVTDTQY
TRBV6-5,12,TRBJ1-1,ASSYSPGSFEAF
TRBV19,12,TRBJ1-2,ASSIQGVVYGYT
TRBV7-9,14,TRBJ2-1,ASSLSLAGAHNEQF
TRBV7-2,10,TRBJ2-5,ASSFRRETQY
TRBV10-3,11,TRBJ2-3,AIRGTYTDTQY
TRBV7-9,13,TRBJ1-1,ASSLGSGDNTEAF
TRBV20-1,14,TRBJ2-3,SARYGGALRTDTQY
TRBV7-8,12,TRBJ1-2,ASSTGTGNYGYT
TRBV20-1,13,TRBJ1-2,SATDRGRIGYGYT
TRBV20-1,13,TRBJ2-7,SARGEGAFSYEQY
TRBV11-1,16,TRBJ2-7,ASSLFGGLTGYTYEQY
TRBV7-2,14,TRBJ1-6,ASSLAAGRLNSPLH
TRBV6-1,12,TRBJ2-1,ASSSLRTNNEQF
TRBV6-5,13,TRBJ1-2,ASSYSTGGNYGYT
TRBV7-9,13,TRBJ1-6,ASSLADRISSPLH
TRBV10-3,13,TRBJ1-5,ASQGGLESNQPQH
TRBV5-1,13,TRBJ2-5,ASSYTSTRQETQY
TRBV28,14,TRBJ2-5,ASTIVSGMEGETQY
TRBV6-1,12,TRBJ2-5,ASSQQGRGETQY
TRBV6-1,11,TRBJ2-7,ASRRGPSGEQY
TRBV7-3,14,TRBJ2-1,ASSSSSGGSPNEQF
TRBV20-1,11,TRBJ1-2,SARDLQGHGYT
TRBV15,13,TRBJ1-6,ATSRGGGYNSPLH
TRBV5-8,15,TRBJ2-1,ASSAGLAGDLTEEQF
TRBV10-3,14,TRBJ2-5,AISDSLAGAKETQY
TRBV27,14,TRBJ2-2,ASRISGSRITGELF
TRBV7-2,11,TRBJ2-7,ASSFYRGYEQY
TRBV7-2,12,TRBJ1-6,ASSLEGGPSPLH
TRBV20-1,11,TRBJ2-5,SARTRPRETQY
TRBV19,14,TRBJ1-5,ASSAGGRAGDQPQH
TRBV10-3,14,TRBJ2-5,AISESNLGYQETQY
TRBV4-2,12,TRBJ1-2,ASSPGQGDYGYT
TRBV20-1,11,TRBJ2-7,SAAARTMGEQY
TRBV5-8,13,TRBJ2-3,ASSLRLATTDTQY
TRBV20-1,12,TRBJ2-1,SAFNPGRVNEQF
TRBV6-1,15,TRBJ1-5,ASTPGRGGNSNQPQH
TRBV12-3/TRBV12-4,15,TRBJ2-1,ASSVGGLAGIYNEQF
TRBV7-2,14,TRBJ2-1,ASSWRTSGIGNEQF
TRBV20-1,11,TRBJ1-5,SAKQGNNQPQH
TRBV2,13,TRBJ1-6,ASRRLGQGGSPLH